Each of the 32 T cell receptor beta chains below was sequenced from the same sample in a study of breast tumors, draining lymph nodes, adjacent tissues (dated by TCRdb to between 2015 and 2016). Libraries came from multiplex PCR. Sequencing relied on an Illumina HiSeq 2000. TCRdb took the public reads, trimmed them with fastp at Q25, ran MiXCR for clone calling and kept in-frame beta chains. Each CDR3 protein appears once, grouped with its most common genes and DNA. The sample contains about 89,000 distinct CDR3 sequences, approximately 28% of them found a single time. The biggest ten clones account for over 8% of the sample. The axillary draining lymph nodes of breast cancer patients were the source of the lymph node samples. Sequencing input: axillary lymph node tissue. All receptors derive from a female donor with breast cancer. Some clones in this sample may be carry-over from other donors' samples.

There are many counts of this clonotype. The V and J genes are TRBV30 and TRBJ1-6; 7 nucleotides match TRBD1. Trimming removed 4 bases from V and 6 bases from J; junction bases left unmatched: 3. Germline CDR1 GTSNPN, CDR2 SVGIG (reference sequence). The length of the CDR3 is 13 residues. For the CDR3, the DNA is TGTGCCTGGACGACAGGGACTAATTCACCCCTCCACTTT. This sequence encodes CAWTTGTNSPLHF.

This clonotype showed up many times. In nucleotides, the CDR3 is TGTGCCAGCAGCTCCCTTACTAGCGGGACCTACAATGAGCAGTTCTTC. This encodes CASSSLTSGTYNEQFF. J is TRBJ2-1 and V is TRBV11-2; 10 nucleotides agree with TRBD2. CDR3 size: 16 residues. V lost 4 bases, J lost 2 bases, and 5 bases stayed unmatched. Germline-derived CDR1 and CDR2 are SGHAT and FQNNGV. The variable domain in full, completed from reference TRBV11-2 and TRBJ2-1, reads EAGVAQSPRYKIIEKRQSVAFWCNPISGHATLYWYQQILGQGPKLLIQFQNNGVVDDSQLPKDRFSAERLKGVDSTLKIQPAKLEDSAVYLCASSSLTSGTYNEQFFGPGTRLTVL.

As for this clonotype: This could be a read error, since a much larger clone is one nucleotide away. This chain joins TRBV28 and TRBJ2-1, with a weak D call TRBD1 (6 bases). The CDR3 runs 14 residues. The germline V gene has CDR1 MDHEN and CDR2 SYDVKM. DNA for the CDR3: TGTGCCAGCATCAATGGACAGATGTACAATGAGCAGTCCTTC. Translated: CASINGQMYNEQSF.

This clonotype appeared once. A read error may account for a junction end that differs from germline. This chain connects TRBV12-3 or TRBV12-4 to TRBJ1-2, with 7 bases aligning to TRBD1. The CDR3 spans 15 residues. CDR3: CAGSPHRGANYGYIF. Written as DNA, the CDR3 is TGTGCCGGCAGTCCCCACAGGGGAGCTAACTATGGCTACATCTTC.

The chain employs TRBV12-3 or TRBV12-4 and TRBJ1-1; weak D call: TRBD1 (5 bases). V was trimmed by 3 bases and J by 5 bases, leaving 13 bases between them. CDR3 length: 14 amino acids. The CDR3 protein is CASSFAGSGTEAFF. CDR3 nucleotides: TGTGCCAGCAGTTTTGCAGGGTCGGGTACTGAAGCTTTCTTT.

At least ten counts were recorded for this clonotype. The chain couples TRBV7-8 to TRBJ2-3; D may be TRBD2 (5 bases). The CDR3 has 12 residues. CDR1 and CDR2 (germline): SGHVS, FQNEAQ. Trimming pared 5 bases from V and 11 bases from J, leaving 14 bases between. DNA for the CDR3: TGTGCCAGCAGCCCAACTAGAATTGTGCAGTATTTT. Translation gives CASSPTRIVQYF.

Notes on this clonotype: This may be a read error, as it is one base from a much larger clone. The J gene is TRBJ2-1, the V gene TRBV3-1; TRBD2 agrees at 8 bases. The CDR3 has 15 amino acids. CDR1 is LGHDT, CDR2 YNNKEL, per germline (reference sequence). CDR3 in DNA: TGTGCCAGCAGCCGAACGGGACTAGGGTACAATGAGCAGCTCTTC. The encoded protein is CASSRTGLGYNEQLF.

On this clonotype: The junction departs from germline at one end; a sequencing error may be responsible. The rearrangement links TRBV2 to TRBJ2-7; D might be TRBD1 (6 bases). Germline CDR1 and CDR2: SNHLY and FYNNEI. The CDR3 length is 13 residues. CDR3: CASSVRTAYQQYF. The CDR3, as DNA: TGTGCCAGTAGTGTGAGGACAGCCTACCAGCAGTACTTC.

This clonotype was detected ten times or more. This chain links TRBV27 with TRBJ2-5; D is possibly TRBD1 (6 bases). Germline V gene lookup returns CDR1 MNHEY and CDR2 SMNVEV (reference sequence). The CDR3 is 14 residues long. Trimming removed 1 base at V and 4 bases at J, with 10 bases between. CDR3 nucleotides: TGTGCCAGCAGTTTATGGGGCAGGGGAGAGACCCAGTACTTC. As protein: CASSLWGRGETQYF.

This clonotype was picked up many times. This sequence joins TRBV18 and TRBJ2-5; tentatively, D is TRBD1 (6 bases). CDR1 and CDR2 (germline): KGHSH, LQKENI. The CDR3 extends over 15 amino acids. Trimming removed 1 base from V and 1 base from J, with 10 bases in between. CDR3 in DNA: TGTGCCAGCTCACCACAGGGGGACGGCCAAGAGACCCAGTACTTC. This sequence encodes CASSPQGDGQETQYF.

This clonotype was observed at least ten times. V and J are TRBV7-9 and TRBJ1-1; D gene unclear. Trimming shortened V by 1 base and J by 7 bases, and 7 bases separated the two germline ends. Germline V gene lookup returns CDR1 SEHNR and CDR2 FQNEAQ (reference sequence). The CDR3 loop spans 12 amino acids. CDR3 coding DNA: TGTGCCAGCAGCTTAGTACGAAATGAAGCTTTCTTT. This gives the protein CASSLVRNEAFF.

This clonotype occurred once. The CDR3 nucleotides read TGCAGGGCGCCGGCAGCTAACTATGGCTACACCTTC. Its protein is CRAPAANYGYTF. This chain links TRBV20-1 with TRBJ1-2; D uncertain. The germline V gene has CDR1 DFQATT and CDR2 SNEGSKA (reference sequence). The CDR3 length is 12 residues.

The chain links TRBV20-1 to TRBJ1-1; D perhaps matches TRBD1 (5 bases). Germline CDR1 and CDR2: DFQATT and SNEGSKA (reference sequence). The CDR3 has 11 residues. V was clipped by 7 bases and J by 1 base, with 7 bases between them. The CDR3 here is CSVRGNTEAFF. For the CDR3, the DNA is TGCAGTGTTAGGGGGAACACTGAAGCTTTCTTT.

This clonotype has a count of ten or more. The V gene is TRBV15, the J gene TRBJ2-2, with D unresolved. The V end lost 0 bases, the J end lost 5 bases, and 10 bases lay between the germline ends. CDR1 is LNHNV and CDR2 is YYDKDF in the germline V gene (reference sequence). The CDR3 extends over 15 amino acids. This chain's CDR3 is CATSRDFRRTGELFF. The DNA for the CDR3 is TGTGCCACCAGCAGAGATTTCAGGCGAACCGGGGAGCTGTTTTTT.

The sample holds many counts of this clonotype. The V call is TRBV20-1, the J call TRBJ2-2; D is ambiguous. V lost 0 bases and J 1 base, leaving 6 bases between the germline ends. The CDR3 sequence is 14 residues long. Germline CDR1 DFQATT, CDR2 SNEGSKA (reference sequence). The CDR3 reads CSARETVNTGELFF. The CDR3 DNA reads TGCAGTGCTAGAGAAACAGTGAACACCGGGGAGCTGTTTTTT.

The chain combines TRBV7-2 with TRBJ1-6; tentatively, D is TRBD1 (5 bases). Trimming left V 5 bases short and J 6 bases short, with 11 bases between. The germline V gene encodes CDR1 SGHTA and CDR2 FQGNSA. This CDR3 has 14 residues. The DNA for the CDR3 is TGTGCCAGCAGCCAAGGGACGGGTAATTCACCCCTCCACTTT. Its protein product is CASSQGTGNSPLHF.

This clonotype showed up just once. V usage is TRBV25-1 and J usage is TRBJ2-5; D possibly corresponds to TRBD2 (6 bases). The CDR3 has 16 amino acids. Germline V gene lookup returns CDR1 MGHDK and CDR2 SYGVNS. The germline V and J ends were trimmed by 8 bases and 5 bases, with 24 bases remaining between them. In DNA, the CDR3 is TGTGCCAGCGCGGGATGGGCCGCCGTGACGGGGGAGACCCAGTACTTC. As protein: CASAGWAAVTGETQYF.

The rearrangement joins TRBV5-1 to TRBJ2-6; 7 bases map to TRBD1. Germline V gene sequence: CDR1 SGHRS, CDR2 YFSETQ. V was clipped by 4 bases and J by 4 bases; unmatched bases: 5. The CDR3 runs to 15 residues. CDR3 sequence: CASSVQTGGANVLTF. As DNA, the CDR3 is TGCGCCAGCAGCGTTCAGACAGGGGGGGCCAACGTCCTGACTTTC.

Many counts were recorded for this clonotype. The V call is TRBV29-1, the J call TRBJ2-7; D is unclear. This CDR3 contains 11 residues. Looked up from germline, CDR1 is SQVTM and CDR2 is ANQGSEA. V was shortened by 4 bases and J by 2 bases, with 6 bases between the two germline ends. The CDR3 sequence is CSVGATYEQYF. The CDR3 bases are TGCAGCGTTGGGGCAACCTACGAGCAGTACTTC.

There are many counts of this clonotype. V is TRBV12-3 or TRBV12-4 and J is TRBJ2-7; no clear D gene. The CDR3 length is 13 residues. Between the trimmed V and J ends, which lost 1 base and 3 bases, there was a span of 7 bases. CDR3 coding DNA: TGTGCCAGCAGTTTAGGGGCTGACTACGAGCAGTACTTC. This encodes CASSLGADYEQYF.

This clonotype has a handful of counts. The chain combines TRBV6-6 with TRBJ1-1; D remains unclear. Germline V CDR1 and CDR2: MNHNY, SVGAGI (reference sequence). The CDR3 runs to 12 residues. Trimming took 2 bases from V and 3 from J, leaving 4 bases between them. CDR3 sequence (DNA): TGTGCCAGCAGTTACGGGGACACTGAAGCTTTCTTT. As protein: CASSYGDTEAFF.

On this clonotype itself: The junction and the germline gene differ at one end; a read error may be behind it. The V call is TRBV20-1, the J call TRBJ2-6, with 7 bases fitting TRBD2. Per the germline V gene, CDR1 is DFQATT and CDR2 is SNEGSKA (reference sequence). The CDR3 spans 16 residues. This chain's CDR3 is CSASGRASSAANVLTF. In nucleotides, the CDR3 is TGCAGTGCTAGTGGGAGGGCTTCCTCTGCGGCCAACGTCCTGACTTTC.

This clonotype was seen many times. This rearrangement joins TRBV30 to TRBJ2-7; D might be TRBD1 (6 bases). CDR1 GTSNPN and CDR2 SVGIG come from the germline V gene (reference sequence). This CDR3 spans 14 amino acids. V was pared by 3 bases and J by 3 bases, with 15 bases between. CDR3 loop: CAWSSGVGNYEQYF. CDR3 coding DNA: TGTGCCTGGAGCTCAGGGGTGGGGAACTACGAGCAGTACTTC.

Many counts were recorded for this clonotype. The CDR3 DNA reads TGTGCCAGCTCACTGCAAGAACAGGGAGGCGAGCAGTACTTC. Translation: CASSLQEQGGEQYF. The chain combines TRBV18 with TRBJ2-7; possibly TRBD1 or TRBD2 for D (6 bases each). V lost 4 bases, J lost 6 bases, and 16 bases lay in between. The CDR3 consists of 14 residues. From germline, CDR1 is KGHSH and CDR2 LQKENI.

This clonotype showed up many times. The V call is TRBV12-3 or TRBV12-4, the J call TRBJ1-6; D call uncertain. V lost 5 bases to trimming and J lost 2 bases, with 10 bases between them. The CDR3 is 15 amino acids. The CDR3 DNA sequence: TGTGCCAGCAGTACCGGGGTTACCTATAATTCACCCCTCCACTTT. Encoded protein: CASSTGVTYNSPLHF.

This clonotype was counted many times. Because the CDR3 is missing its conserved closing phenylalanine or tryptophan, this is likely a read error. No DNA is shown, since the ends of the CDR3 on it are uncertain; the CDR3 is the one TCRdb lists. The chain joins TRBV3-1 to TRBJ2-5; the tabulated D call, TRBD2, remains unverified against the DNA. The CDR3 sequence runs 11 residues, both termini included. Germline loops: CDR1 LGHDT, CDR2 YNNKEL (reference sequence). The CDR3 sequence is CASSQGTLHFV.

This clonotype has at least ten counts. A clone one base away is much larger, so this may be a read error. The chain joins TRBV7-2 to TRBJ1-2; D possibly corresponds to TRBD1 (5 bases). The CDR3 is 15 amino acids. CDR1 is SGHTA and CDR2 is FQGNSA in the germline V gene. This CDR3 reads CASSPGRGDLLGYPF. In DNA form, the CDR3 reads TGTGCCAGCAGCCCTGGTCGGGGGGATCTTCTTGGCTACCCCTTC.

As to this clonotype: As the CDR3 is not closed by the conserved phenylalanine or tryptophan, this likely results from a read error. The chain carries TRBV7-2 and TRBJ2-5, with 7 positions matching TRBD1. The CDR3 sequence is 15 residues long. V dropped 5 bases and J dropped 5; count of bases not matched to a gene: 11. Germline V gene sequence: CDR1 SGHTA, CDR2 FQGNSA. The CDR3 nucleotides are TGTGCCAGCAGCAAACATACAGGGGTTGAGGAGACCCAGTACTGC. Protein: CASSKHTGVEETQYC.

In the case of this clonotype: One base away lies a much larger clone, so this may be a sequencing read error. This rearrangement joins TRBV20-1 to TRBJ2-1; D unresolved. The CDR3 consists of 13 residues. Germline V gene lookup returns CDR1 DFQATT and CDR2 SNEGSKA (reference sequence). The CDR3 DNA sequence: TGCAGTGCGGAGAAGACTGATTCCAATGCGCAGTTCTTC. Residues: CSAEKTDSNAQFF.

This clonotype was counted at least ten times. This chain links TRBV7-2 with TRBJ2-7, with 8 bases identical to TRBD2. The germline V gene encodes CDR1 SGHTA and CDR2 FQGNSA. The CDR3 is 16 residues long. The trim removed 1 base at V and 3 bases at J, leaving 8 bases unmatched. The chain's CDR3 is CASSLGQTGTSYEQYF. The CDR3 bases are TGTGCCAGCAGCTTAGGACAGACCGGGACTAGCTACGAGCAGTACTTC. The complete variable domain, with remaining parts taken from reference TRBV7-2 and TRBJ2-7, reads GAGVSQSPSNKVTEKGKDVELRCDPISGHTALYWYRQSLGQGLEFLIYFQGNSAPDKSGLPSDRFSAERTGGSVSTLTIQRTQQEDSAVYLCASSLGQTGTSYEQYFGPGTRLTVT.

This clonotype was found a few times. V and J are TRBV29-1 and TRBJ1-5; perhaps TRBD1 as D (5 bases). V was clipped by 5 bases and J by 4 bases, with 12 bases between them. This CDR3 is 13 amino acids long. CDR1 SQVTM and CDR2 ANQGSEA come from the germline V gene. The CDR3 is CSVCTGINQPQHF. The CDR3 DNA sequence: TGCAGCGTTTGTACAGGCATAAATCAGCCCCAGCATTTT.

This clonotype was seen many times. J is TRBJ2-1 and V is TRBV4-1; 11 bases line up with TRBD1. The V segment lost 3 bases and the J segment 12 bases; nucleotides outside the gene matches: 16. Germline CDR1 is MGHRA and CDR2 is YSYEKL. This CDR3 region has 17 residues. The DNA for the CDR3 is TGCGCCAGCAGCCAGCTTCTCGGGACAGGGGGAATCAAAGGGCAGTTCTTC. It specifies CASSQLLGTGGIKGQFF.